This T cell receptor (beta chain) was found in a study of early T cells in non-severe SARS-CoV-2 infection. Study background: The study sequenced bulk RNA from unsorted whole blood, with chains unpaired. General study findings and limits: Sequences matched to VDJdb favored anti-spike CD8 responses, while private and CD4 specificities were missed.

Note on this clonotype: Antigen unknown.

The CDR3 contains 13 residues. With 6 bases clipped from V and 9 bases from J, the junction kept 4 bases outside the gene matches. The germline CDR1 and CDR2 sequences are SQVTM and ANQGSEA. Individual cDNA molecules received unique molecular identifiers during library preparation. TCRdb independently ran MiXCR on the 5' RACE reads; one entry per CDR3 protein. The table lists under 140,000 distinct CDR3 sequences, roughly an eighth of them singletons. The sequence was obtained from an adult who was a healthcare worker with PCR-confirmed SARS-CoV-2 infection or an uninfected control (not recorded which). This specimen consisted of whole blood, obtained at baseline. The chain combines TRBV29-1 with TRBJ1-6, with 11 positions matching TRBD1. The CDR3 region is CSVGQGAGSPLHF. CDR3 bases: TGCAGCGTCGGACAGGGGGCTGGTTCACCCCTCCACTTT.